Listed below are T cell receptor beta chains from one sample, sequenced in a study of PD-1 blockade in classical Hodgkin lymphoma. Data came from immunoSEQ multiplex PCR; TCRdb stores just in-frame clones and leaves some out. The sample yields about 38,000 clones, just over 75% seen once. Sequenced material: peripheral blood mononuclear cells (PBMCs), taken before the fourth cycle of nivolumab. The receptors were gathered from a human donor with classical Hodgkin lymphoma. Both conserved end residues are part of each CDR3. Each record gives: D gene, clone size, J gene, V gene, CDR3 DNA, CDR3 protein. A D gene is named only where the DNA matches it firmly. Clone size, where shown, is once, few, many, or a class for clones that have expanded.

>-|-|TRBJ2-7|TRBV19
TGTGCCAGTAGTATAGATGGATTGGGCGAGCAGTACTTC
CASSIDGLGEQYF
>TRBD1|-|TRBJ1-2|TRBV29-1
TGCAGCGTTGATGGCGGGACAGACTATGGCTACACCTTC
CSVDGGTDYGYTF
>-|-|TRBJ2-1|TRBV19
TGTGCCAGTAGTATAACGGCGAATTTGAAGGGGCTCAATGAGCAGTTCTTC
CASSITANLKGLNEQFF
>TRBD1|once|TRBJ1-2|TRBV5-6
TGTGCCAGCAGCTACGACAGGGTTGGGTATGGCTACACCTTC
CASSYDRVGYGYTF
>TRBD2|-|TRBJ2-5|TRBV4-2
TGTGCCAGCAGCGGCGCTAGCGGGGGTAGCCAAGAGACCCAGTACTTC
CASSGASGGSQETQYF
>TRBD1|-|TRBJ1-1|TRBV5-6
TGTGCCAGCAGCCGGACAGGCGACACTGAAGCTTTCTTT
CASSRTGDTEAFF
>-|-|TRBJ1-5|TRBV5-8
TGTGCCAGCAGCTTTAAGGGAAATCAGCCCCAGCATTTT
CASSFKGNQPQHF
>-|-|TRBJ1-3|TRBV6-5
TGTGCCAGCAGTTACTCGATTGTATCTGGAAACACCATATATTTT
CASSYSIVSGNTIYF
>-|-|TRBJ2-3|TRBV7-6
TGTGCCAGCAGCTTAGGCGCTACTAGCACAGATACGCAGTATTTT
CASSLGATSTDTQYF
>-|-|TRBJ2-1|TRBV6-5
TGTGCCAGCAGTTACGCCGTTACCGGGGACTACAATGAGCAGTTCTTC
CASSYAVTGDYNEQFF
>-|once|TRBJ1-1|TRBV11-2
TGTGCCAGCAGCTCCTCAATAACATTGGGGAACACTGAAGCTTTCTTT
CASSSSITLGNTEAFF
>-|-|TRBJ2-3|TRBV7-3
TGTGCCAGCAGCTCTACCACAGATACGCAGTATTTT
CASSSTTDTQYF
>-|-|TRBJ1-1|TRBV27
TGTGCCACCCTGGGGGGCATGAACACTGAAGCTTTCTTT
CATLGGMNTEAFF
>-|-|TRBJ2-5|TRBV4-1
TGCGCCAGCAGCCAAGATTCAGGGTGGCAGACCCAGTACTTC
CASSQDSGWQTQYF
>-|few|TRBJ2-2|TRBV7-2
TGTGCCAGCAGCTTAGAATGGGGGCGGACCACCGGGGAGCTGTTTTTT
CASSLEWGRTTGELFF
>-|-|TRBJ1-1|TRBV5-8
TGTGCCAGCAGCCCCGGGACCCCTGAAGCTTTCTTT
CASSPGTPEAFF
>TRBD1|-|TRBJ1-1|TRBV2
TGTGCCAGCCGGCGGGACAGGGGCCCTAGAACTGAAGCTTTCTTT
CASRRDRGPRTEAFF
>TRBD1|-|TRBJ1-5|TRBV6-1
TGTGCCAGCGGGACAGCCCAAAACGATCAGCCCCAGCATTTT
CASGTAQNDQPQHF
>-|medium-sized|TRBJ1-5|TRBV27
TGTGCCAGCAGTGAGGGACGGAGCAATCAGCCCCAGCATTTT
CASSEGRSNQPQHF
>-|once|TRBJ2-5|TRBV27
TGTGCCAGCAGTTTATCCCCAGGGTTTGGGACCCAGTACTTC
CASSLSPGFGTQYF
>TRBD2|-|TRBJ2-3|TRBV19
TGTGCCAGTAGGAGGACTAGCGGGGCCCGCACAGATACGCAGTATTTT
CASRRTSGARTDTQYF
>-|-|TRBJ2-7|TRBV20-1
TGCAGAGGGGAACAGGGCCACGAGCAGTACTTC
CRGEQGHEQYF
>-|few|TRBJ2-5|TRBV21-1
TGTGCCAGCAGCCTCTCCCGGGGGAGAGAGACCCAGTACTTC
CASSLSRGRETQYF
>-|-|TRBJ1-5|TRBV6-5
TGTGCCAGCACCCAAGGGTATAGCAATCAGCCCCAGCATTTT
CASTQGYSNQPQHF
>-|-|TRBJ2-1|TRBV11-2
TGTGCCAGCAGCAGGGCTATTATCTACAATGAGCAGTTCTTC
CASSRAIIYNEQFF
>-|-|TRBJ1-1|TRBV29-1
TGCAGCGTTGACGCGGGGGGAAGGACTGAAGCTTTCTTT
CSVDAGGRTEAFF
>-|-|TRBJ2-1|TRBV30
TGTGCCTGGAGTGAACAGGGTCCGGGTTCCAATGAGCAGTTCTTC
CAWSEQGPGSNEQFF
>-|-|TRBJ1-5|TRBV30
TGTGCCTGGAGCGTCGATAGCAATCAGCCCCAGCATTTT
CAWSVDSNQPQHF
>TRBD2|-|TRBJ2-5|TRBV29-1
TGCAGCGTGGGGAGCGGGGGCCAAGAGACCCAGTACTTC
CSVGSGGQETQYF
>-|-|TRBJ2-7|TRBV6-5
TGTGCCAGCAGTTATTTCGGACTGGGGAGCTCCTACGAGCAGTACTTC
CASSYFGLGSSYEQYF
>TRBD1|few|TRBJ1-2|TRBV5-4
TGTGCCAGCAGCGACGACAGGGACGGTGGCTACACCTTC
CASSDDRDGGYTF
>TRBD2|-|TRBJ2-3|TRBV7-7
TGTGCTAGCAGCACCGGGGGGGTTACAGATACGCAGTATTTT
CASSTGGVTDTQYF
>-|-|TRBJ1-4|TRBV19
TGTGCCAGTAGTAAGGACCGAGGGGGGAATGAAAAACTGTTTTTT
CASSKDRGGNEKLFF